This paragraph covers one T cell receptor beta chain sequence. What it recognizes is unknown. Primers: 60 Vbeta forward and 13 Jbeta reverse. TCRdb's table, derived via immunoSEQ multiplex PCR, lists solely in-frame clones and lacks some. Here the sample spans 200,000 to 250,000 clones, roughly 89% being singletons. The entry originates in a study of cytomegalovirus exposure and HLA in healthy donors. Study findings and constraints: Presence/absence analysis assumed near-uniform sequencing depth across donors. The classifier was said to identify cytomegalovirus status with high specificity and sensitivity.

The clonotype originates from a woman under 30 in good health and CMV-seronegative. The specimen sequenced was PBMCs.

Here the CDR3 DNA reads TGTGCCAGCAGACCAGCAGGGGAAGGTTCCTACGAGCAGTACTTC. It is translated as CASRPAGEGSYEQYF. The chain links TRBV6-6 to TRBJ2-7; possible D gene TRBD1, 6 bases. Germline values: CDR1 MNHNY, CDR2 SVGAGI (reference sequence). The V end lost 6 bases, the J end lost 1 base, and 16 bases lay between the germline ends. The CDR3 has 15 amino acids.